These T cell receptor beta chains were read from a single sample in a study of T-cell memory formation after mild COVID-19. Using its own MiXCR run on the 5' RACE reads, TCRdb lists one record per CDR3 protein. The sample carries 350,000 to 450,000 distinct CDR3 sequences, 20% recorded once. Specimen: PBMCs or a T cell subset sorted from them (not recorded which). These receptors came from an adult woman who had mild COVID-19 (a few samples of this study predate the infection). Cell type and time point are not known. Each CDR3 is given with its conserved first and last residue. Fields, in order: D gene, J gene, V gene, clone size, CDR3 protein, CDR3 DNA. D genes are given only for firm matches. Size values are once, few and many counts, or a class for expanded clones, and some rows have none.

TRBD2 TRBJ2-7 TRBV9 few CASSFGGDGGKRGINF TGTGCCAGCAGCTTCGGCGGGGACGGGGGGAAGCGGGGGATCAACTTC
TRBD2 TRBJ2-1 TRBV20-1 NA CSASWTSGGIHEQFF TGCAGTGCTAGTTGGACTAGCGGGGGAATACATGAGCAGTTCTTC
TRBD1 TRBJ2-2 TRBV11-2 few CASKRQGHGTGELFF TGTGCCAGCAAGAGACAGGGGCACGGCACCGGGGAGCTGTTTTTT
NA TRBJ2-1 TRBV12-3/TRBV12-4 NA CASSLNSLGSYNEQFF TGTGCCAGCAGTTTAAACTCCCTTGGTTCCTACAATGAGCAGTTCTTC
TRBD2 TRBJ2-3 TRBV12-3/TRBV12-4 NA CASSLRQRGFTDTQYF TGTGCCAGCAGTTTGCGCCAGCGGGGTTTCACAGATACGCAGTATTTT
NA TRBJ1-2 TRBV7-9 NA CASSNRASTNYGYTF TGTGCCAGCAGCAACCGGGCCAGCACTAACTATGGCTACACCTTC
TRBD1 TRBJ2-2 TRBV5-1 few CASSLGQKTGELFF TGCGCCAGCAGCCTGGGACAGAAAACCGGGGAGCTGTTTTTT
NA TRBJ2-3 TRBV7-3 many CASSPPLAPDTQYF TGTGCCAGCAGCCCACCCCTAGCCCCAGATACGCAGTATTTT
TRBD2 TRBJ2-1 TRBV5-1 few CASSSGLAGGEKQFF TGCGCCAGCAGCTCGGGACTAGCGGGAGGAGAGAAGCAGTTCTTC
TRBD1 TRBJ2-2 TRBV6-1 NA CASSEDPGTGTAGELFF TGTGCCAGCAGTGAAGACCCCGGGACAGGGACCGCCGGGGAGCTGTTTTTT
TRBD1 TRBJ2-7 TRBV27 many CASSPRQGAYEQYF TGTGCCAGCAGTCCCCGACAGGGGGCCTACGAGCAGTACTTC
NA TRBJ2-3 TRBV4-1 NA CASSQDSSTDTQYF TGCGCCAGCAGCCAAGATTCAAGCACAGATACGCAGTATTTT
NA TRBJ2-1 TRBV5-4 NA CASSTGQSSYNEQFF TGTGCCAGCAGCACCGGACAGAGCTCCTACAATGAGCAGTTCTTC
NA TRBJ2-2 TRBV24-1 few CAGGPNTGELFF TGTGCCGGAGGGCCGAACACCGGGGAGCTGTTTTTT
TRBD1 TRBJ1-4 TRBV7-7 NA CASSAGQGIEKLFF TGTGCTAGCAGCGCGGGACAGGGAATTGAAAAACTGTTTTTT
NA TRBJ1-2 TRBV29-1 NA CSVEYQTESYGYTF TGCAGCGTCGAATACCAGACAGAGAGTTATGGCTACACCTTC
TRBD1 TRBJ2-7 TRBV6-5 NA CASSPEGTGGDYEQYF TGTGCCAGCAGTCCGGAGGGGACAGGGGGCGACTACGAGCAGTACTTC
NA TRBJ1-2 TRBV20-1 NA CSARGVVGYTF TGCAGTGCTAGAGGTGTTGTTGGCTACACCTTC
TRBD2 TRBJ2-1 TRBV5-1 NA CASSLVMGLAVF TGCGCCAGCAGCTTGGTAATGGGACTAGCGGTCTTC
NA TRBJ2-6 TRBV12-3/TRBV12-4 few CASSSFSGANVLTF TGTGCCAGCAGCTCCTTCTCTGGGGCCAACGTCCTGACTTTC
NA TRBJ2-7 TRBV6-2/TRBV6-3 few CASSYGGTTYEQYF TGTGCCAGCAGTTACGGCGGGACCACCTACGAGCAGTACTTC
NA TRBJ1-5 TRBV30 NA CAWSAGFMQPQHF TGTGCCTGGAGTGCCGGCTTCATGCAGCCCCAGCATTTT
TRBD2 TRBJ2-7 TRBV6-5 few CASSITSGYEQYF TGTGCCAGCAGTATAACTAGCGGTTACGAGCAGTACTTC
NA TRBJ2-5 TRBV9 few CASSVAEGYQETQYF TGTGCCAGCAGCGTAGCTGAGGGGTACCAAGAGACCCAGTACTTC
TRBD1 TRBJ1-2 TRBV12-3/TRBV12-4 few CASSEGAWYGYTF TGTGCCAGCAGTGAGGGGGCCTGGTATGGCTACACCTTC
NA TRBJ2-7 TRBV5-1 NA CASSARRGTLSF TGCGCCAGCAGTGCCCGTCGGGGGACGCTTAGTTTC
NA TRBJ2-7 TRBV7-2 NA CASSFHRSSYEQYF TGTGCCAGCAGCTTCCACAGGAGCTCCTACGAGCAGTACTTC
NA TRBJ2-7 TRBV5-1 NA CASSLWGPDEQYF TGCGCCAGCAGCTTGTGGGGGCCCGACGAGCAGTACTTC
NA TRBJ2-1 TRBV29-1 NA CSVEGQNSYNEQFF TGCAGCGTTGAAGGCCAGAACTCCTACAATGAGCAGTTCTTC
TRBD2 TRBJ2-1 TRBV18 many CASSPSTSGSYSYNEQFF TGTGCCAGCTCACCATCGACTAGCGGGAGTTACTCCTACAATGAGCAGTTCTTC
TRBD2 TRBJ2-3 TRBV15 NA CATSRDSGNVADTQYF TGTGCCACCAGCAGAGATAGCGGGAATGTGGCAGATACGCAGTATTTT
NA TRBJ2-3 TRBV18 few CASSPIKDTQYF TGTGCCAGCTCACCGATCAAAGATACGCAGTATTTT
NA TRBJ2-5 TRBV12-3/TRBV12-4 many CASSRRETQYF TGTGCCAGCAGCCGCAGGGAGACCCAGTACTTC
NA TRBJ2-2 TRBV12-3/TRBV12-4 NA CASSLAAFPGELFF TGTGCCAGCAGTTTAGCCGCCTTTCCCGGGGAGCTGTTTTTT
NA TRBJ2-7 TRBV20-1 once CSAPKEGARGEQYF TGCAGTGCTCCCAAGGAGGGAGCCCGTGGAGAGCAGTACTTC
TRBD1 TRBJ2-7 TRBV12-3/TRBV12-4 few CASSLADRGRYEQYF TGTGCCAGCAGTTTAGCAGACAGGGGGAGATACGAGCAGTACTTC
NA TRBJ1-1 TRBV2 NA CASSDLGLENTEAFF TGTGCCAGCAGTGATTTGGGGTTGGAGAACACTGAAGCTTTCTTT
TRBD1 TRBJ1-6 TRBV7-9 once CASSLRGQSSSPLHF TGTGCCAGCAGCTTAAGGGGACAGTCAAGTTCACCCCTCCACTTT
NA TRBJ2-5 TRBV30 NA CAWSVGGLETQYF TGTGCCTGGAGTGTCGGGGGCTTGGAGACCCAGTACTTC
NA TRBJ1-1 TRBV29-1 NA CSVLPPGGNTEAFF TGCAGCGTTTTACCCCCGGGGGGGAACACTGAAGCTTTCTTT
NA TRBJ2-7 TRBV14 few CASSSTEPYEQYF TGTGCCAGCAGCTCGACGGAACCCTACGAGCAGTACTTC
NA TRBJ2-3 TRBV5-1 few CASSWGASGKLKATQYF TGCGCCAGCAGCTGGGGGGCTAGCGGAAAATTAAAAGCTACGCAGTATTTT
TRBD2 TRBJ2-3 TRBV28 NA CASRGSGRSTDTQYF TGTGCCAGCAGGGGGAGCGGGAGGAGCACAGATACGCAGTATTTT
NA TRBJ1-3 TRBV15 NA CATSGEQGPGNTIYF TGTGCCACCAGCGGCGAACAAGGGCCTGGAAACACCATATATTTT
NA TRBJ1-2 TRBV20-1 few CSARVEVLGYTF TGCAGTGCTAGAGTCGAGGTTCTCGGCTACACCTTC